The present entry profiles one T cell receptor (beta chain) with its context. Its specific antigen is unknown. Within one base of it there is no much larger clone, and no base qualities were kept. The donors were healthy, HIV-negative adults with no recently reported acute infections or vaccinations. Every donor was a Caucasian adult living in Nashville, Tennessee, USA. CD4+ T cells were enriched by magnetic negative selection, after which naive cells were positively selected on CD45RA and the negative fraction was taken as the memory subset. Blood was collected by leukapheresis, and PBMCs were isolated by Ficoll-Histopaque density gradient centrifugation and then cryopreserved in liquid nitrogen vapor phase. Analytical flow cytometry was used to check the purity and quantity of every magnetically sorted T cell population. From each sorted fraction, genomic DNA was isolated and quantified by UV absorbance on a Nanodrop 2000c.

This entry comes from a study of shared clonotypes between healthy human individuals (dated by TCRdb to the early 2020s). Notes on the research overall: The cohort comprised a couple of women and three men aged 18 to 49 years. For each donor, CD4 naive and CD4 memory were each given three plates, CD8 naive was given two plates, and CD8 memory was given one plate. Blood TCR repertoires of about 5 healthy adults were deeply sequenced to estimate repertoire size and the extent of clonotype sharing between individuals. Different laboratories and diverse techniques were used to prepare libraries and sequence TCR repertoires, to increase sequencing depth and limit assay-specific biases. Leukapheresis yielded between about 0.8 and 9.5 billion PBMCs per donor.

TCR CDR3 regions were amplified from genomic DNA by multiplex PCR using the deep immunoSEQ assay. Extracted genomic DNA from each cell subset was distributed evenly across all wells of several immunoSEQ 96-well plates, and each plate was treated as a replicate. For sorted subsets, each replicate PCR was loaded with approximately 0.2 ug genomic DNA, equivalent to 25,000 to 35,000 T cell genomes. Purified libraries were quantified with a Qubit 3.0 fluorometer, sized on a Bioanalyzer 2100, and re-quantified with the KAPA Library Quantification kit. Every immunoSEQ 96-well plate was sequenced on a dedicated single-read 150-cycle Illumina NextSeq 550 flow cell. The published analysis was carried out like this. Because only junctional sequences without quality scores were contained in the immunoSEQ output, filtering matching that applied to full-length reads could not be performed. Sequences were annotated with PyIR, a Python wrapper for IgBLAST v1.9, using IMGT germline references to assign V/J genes and CDR3. Any read was removed if the V/J assignment was weak (E-value above 1e-6), the CDR3 was missing, or the read contained stop codons, out-of-frame junctions, or ambiguous translated residues. V3J clonotypes were defined by identical inferred V gene, J gene, and CDR3 amino acid sequence. The percentage overlap between two repertoires was calculated by dividing the number of shared unique clonotypes by the size of the smaller repertoire. Three approaches were used to assess repertoire richness: RTK rarefaction, the Chao1 estimator, and Recon v2.1 estimates of unobserved clonotypes. Generation probabilities were computed with OLGA for all TCRbeta clonotypes obtained by the gDNA method from several donors. TCRdb took over this immuneACCESS table, retaining in-frame rearrangements with V and J assigned. Such tables are incomplete; in checked studies, under half of the missing clones stem from an unresolved V gene, and the remainder is unexplained. V and J calls and clone size come straight from that table; D and trimming were deduced from the DNA. The sample data list fewer than 3 million clones, and just under 95% of these were observed just once. The ten largest clones capture roughly 0.34% of the sample.

Study-wide conclusions, independent of this receptor: Because the study included a small number of donors, the genetic and exposure-history diversity represented was limited. Across several donors, around 5% of naive CD4, around 3.3% of naive CD8, under 2.5% of memory CD4, and under 0.45% of memory CD8 clonotypes were shared. Sampling was restricted to blood, and TCR repertoires in tissues likely differ from the TCR repertoires found in blood. Compared with non-shared clonotypes, clonotypes shared by all four sorted-subset donors had higher generation probabilities. Naive subsets generally had larger estimated clonotype richness than memory subsets. Even with the large sequencing depth, rarefaction of the sorted-subset datasets indicated that sequencing was incomplete. Based on pairwise subsampling, the degree of clonotype sharing among donors was expected to be affected by sequencing depth.

Sequenced: naive CD4+ T cells from PBMCs. The sample's cell subset or site label, decoded: CD45RA+ positively selected. The clonotype originates from a man aged 18 to 29 in good health. Some clones in this sample may be carry-over from other donors' samples.

The CDR3 in this case is CASSPQSAGRYNEQFF. The bases read TGTGCCAGCAGTCCCCAGTCTGCGGGCAGGTACAATGAGCAGTTCTTC. The rearranged segments are TRBV27 and TRBJ2-1, with a tentative D gene TRBD2 over 5 matching bases. The CDR3 numbers 16 residues from cysteine through phenylalanine. Only the CDR3 DNA is retained, 48 bases long and in frame from the first base. At the junction V is shortened by 5 bases and J by 4 bases, with 18 bases in between. CDR1 and CDR2 (MNHEY, SMNVEV) derive from the germline V gene (reference sequence).